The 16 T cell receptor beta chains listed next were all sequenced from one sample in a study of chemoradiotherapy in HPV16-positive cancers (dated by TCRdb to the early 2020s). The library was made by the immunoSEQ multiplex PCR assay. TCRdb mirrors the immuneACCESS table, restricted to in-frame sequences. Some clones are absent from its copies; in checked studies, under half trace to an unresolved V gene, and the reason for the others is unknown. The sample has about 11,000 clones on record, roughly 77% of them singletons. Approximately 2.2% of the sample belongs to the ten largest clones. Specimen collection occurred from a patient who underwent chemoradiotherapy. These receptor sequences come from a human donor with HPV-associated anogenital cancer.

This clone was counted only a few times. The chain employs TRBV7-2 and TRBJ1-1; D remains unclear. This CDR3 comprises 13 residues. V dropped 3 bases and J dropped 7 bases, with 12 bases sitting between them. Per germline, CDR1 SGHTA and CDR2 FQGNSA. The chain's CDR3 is CASSFRGELEAFF. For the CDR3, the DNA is TGTGCCAGCAGCTTCCGGGGAGAGCTTGAAGCTTTCTTT.

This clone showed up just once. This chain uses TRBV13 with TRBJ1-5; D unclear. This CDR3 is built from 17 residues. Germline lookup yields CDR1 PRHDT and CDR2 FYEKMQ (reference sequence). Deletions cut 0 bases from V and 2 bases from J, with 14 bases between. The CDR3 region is CASSLGGSPWGNQPQHF. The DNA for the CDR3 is TGTGCCAGCAGCTTAGGTGGCAGCCCTTGGGGCAATCAGCCCCAGCATTTT.

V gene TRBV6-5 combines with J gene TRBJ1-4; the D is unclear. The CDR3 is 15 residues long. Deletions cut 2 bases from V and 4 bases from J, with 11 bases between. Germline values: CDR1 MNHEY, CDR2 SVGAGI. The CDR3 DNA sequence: TGTGCCAGCAGTTACGGGATAGGGAATAATGAAAAACTGTTTTTT. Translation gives CASSYGIGNNEKLFF.

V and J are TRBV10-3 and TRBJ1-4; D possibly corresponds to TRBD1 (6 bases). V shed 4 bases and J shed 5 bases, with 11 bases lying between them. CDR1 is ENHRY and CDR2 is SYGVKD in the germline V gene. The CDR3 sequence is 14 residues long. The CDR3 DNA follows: TGTGCCATCAGTGGCGGGCAGGGGAATGAAAAACTGTTTTTT. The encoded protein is CAISGGQGNEKLFF.

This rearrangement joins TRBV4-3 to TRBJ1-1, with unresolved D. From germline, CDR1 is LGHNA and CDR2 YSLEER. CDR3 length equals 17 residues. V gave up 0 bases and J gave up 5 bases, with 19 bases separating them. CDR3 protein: CASSQEPRRFKETEAFF. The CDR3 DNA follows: TGCGCCAGCAGCCAAGAACCTCGCCGGTTCAAGGAGACTGAAGCTTTCTTT.

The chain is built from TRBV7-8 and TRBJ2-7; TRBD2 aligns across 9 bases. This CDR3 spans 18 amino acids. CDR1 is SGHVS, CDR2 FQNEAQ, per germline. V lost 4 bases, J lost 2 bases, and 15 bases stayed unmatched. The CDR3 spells CASSSPTGRGGRTYEQYF. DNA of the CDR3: TGTGCCAGCAGCTCCCCCACCGGGCGGGGGGGCCGGACCTACGAGCAGTACTTC.

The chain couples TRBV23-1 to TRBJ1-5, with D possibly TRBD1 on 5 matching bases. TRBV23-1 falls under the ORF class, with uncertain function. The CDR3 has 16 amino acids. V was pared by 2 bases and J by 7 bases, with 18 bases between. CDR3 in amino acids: CASSQLDVRVHQPQHF. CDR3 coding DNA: TGCGCCAGCAGTCAACTCGACGTCAGGGTCCACCAGCCCCAGCATTTT.

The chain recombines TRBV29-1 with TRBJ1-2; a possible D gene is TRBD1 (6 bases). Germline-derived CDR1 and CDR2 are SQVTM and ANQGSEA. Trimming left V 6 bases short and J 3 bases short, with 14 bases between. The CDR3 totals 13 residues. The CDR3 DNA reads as TGCAGCGTCCCGGCAGGGGACTACTATGGCTACACCTTC. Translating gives CSVPAGDYYGYTF.

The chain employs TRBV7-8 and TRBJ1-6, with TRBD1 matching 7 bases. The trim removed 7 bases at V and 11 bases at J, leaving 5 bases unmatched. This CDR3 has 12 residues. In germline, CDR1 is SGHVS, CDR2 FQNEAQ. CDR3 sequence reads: CASTDRATPLHF. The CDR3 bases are TGTGCCAGCACCGACAGGGCTACACCCCTCCACTTT.

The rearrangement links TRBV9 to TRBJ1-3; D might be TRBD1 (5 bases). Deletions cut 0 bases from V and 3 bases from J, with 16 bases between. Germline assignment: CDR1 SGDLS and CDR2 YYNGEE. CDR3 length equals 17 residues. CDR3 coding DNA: TGTGCCAGCAGCGTAGGGGCAGGGAGGGACGTTGGAAACACCATATATTTT. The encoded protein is CASSVGAGRDVGNTIYF.

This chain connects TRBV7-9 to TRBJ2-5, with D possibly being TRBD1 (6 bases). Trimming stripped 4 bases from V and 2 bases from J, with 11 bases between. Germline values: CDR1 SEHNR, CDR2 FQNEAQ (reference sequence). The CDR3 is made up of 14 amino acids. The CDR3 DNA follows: TGTGCCAGCAGCTCCCCGGGACAACAAGAGACCCAGTACTTC. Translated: CASSSPGQQETQYF. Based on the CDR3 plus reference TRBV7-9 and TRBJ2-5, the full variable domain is DTGVSQNPRHKITKRGQNVTFRCDPISEHNRLYWYRQTLGQGPEFLTYFQNEAQLEKSRLLSDRFSAERPKGSFSTLEIQRTEQGDSAMYLCASSSPGQQETQYFGPGTRLLVL.

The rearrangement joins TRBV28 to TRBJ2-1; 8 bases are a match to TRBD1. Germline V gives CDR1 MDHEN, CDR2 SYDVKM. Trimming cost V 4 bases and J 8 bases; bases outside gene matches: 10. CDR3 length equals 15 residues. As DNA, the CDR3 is TGTGCCAGCAGTTCCGGGACAGGAATTAACGATGAGCAGTTCTTC. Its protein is CASSSGTGINDEQFF. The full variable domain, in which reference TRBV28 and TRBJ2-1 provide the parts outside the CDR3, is DVKVTQSSRYLVKRTGEKVFLECVQDMDHENMFWYRQDPGLGLRLIYFSYDVKMKEKGDIPEGYSVSREKKERFSLILESASTNQTSMYLCASSSGTGINDEQFFGPGTRLTVL.

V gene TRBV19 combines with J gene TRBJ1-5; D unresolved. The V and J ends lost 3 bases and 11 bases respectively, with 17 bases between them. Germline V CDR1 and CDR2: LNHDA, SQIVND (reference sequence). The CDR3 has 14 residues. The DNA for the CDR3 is TGTGCCAGTAGTATTGAGGTTTCGGCCACTTCCCAGCATTTT. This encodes CASSIEVSATSQHF.

The CDR3 region is CASSIQQGTGETQYF. The CDR3 DNA is TGCGCCAGCAGCATTCAACAGGGGACCGGGGAGACCCAGTACTTC. The chain recombines TRBV5-1 with TRBJ2-5; TRBD1 matches 7 bases. The V and J ends lost 4 bases and 5 bases, in that order; junction bases with no gene match: 11. Germline assignment: CDR1 SGHRS and CDR2 YFSETQ. This CDR3 is 15 amino acids long.

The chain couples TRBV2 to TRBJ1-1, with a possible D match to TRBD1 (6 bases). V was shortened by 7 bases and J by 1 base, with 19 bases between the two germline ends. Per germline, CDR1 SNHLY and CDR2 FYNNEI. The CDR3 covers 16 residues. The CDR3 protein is CASTLAPGGANTEAFF. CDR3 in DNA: TGTGCCAGCACTTTAGCTCCCGGGGGCGCGAACACTGAAGCTTTCTTT.

This CDR3 is CASSLTAGEGKNTEAFF. In DNA, the CDR3 is TGCGCCAGCAGCTTGACAGCTGGGGAGGGAAAGAACACTGAAGCTTTCTTT. J is TRBJ1-1 and V is TRBV5-1, with no clear D. V lost 1 base to trimming and J lost 1 base, with 17 bases between them. The CDR3 extends over 17 amino acids. Per the germline V gene, CDR1 is SGHRS and CDR2 is YFSETQ. The entire variable domain, with the rest obtained from reference TRBV5-1 and TRBJ1-1, is as follows: KAGVTQTPRYLIKTRGQQVTLSCSPISGHRSVSWYQQTPGQGLQFLFEYFSETQRNKGNFPGRFSGRQFSNSRSEMNVSTLELGDSALYLCASSLTAGEGKNTEAFFGQGTRLTVV.